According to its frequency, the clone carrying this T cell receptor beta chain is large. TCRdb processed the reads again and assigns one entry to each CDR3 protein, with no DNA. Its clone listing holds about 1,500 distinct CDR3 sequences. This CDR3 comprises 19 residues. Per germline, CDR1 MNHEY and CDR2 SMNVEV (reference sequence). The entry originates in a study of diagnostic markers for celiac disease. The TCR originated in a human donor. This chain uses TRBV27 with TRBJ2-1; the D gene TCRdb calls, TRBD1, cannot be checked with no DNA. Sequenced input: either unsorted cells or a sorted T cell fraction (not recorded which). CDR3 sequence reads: CASSLRPPRRTESYNEQFF.